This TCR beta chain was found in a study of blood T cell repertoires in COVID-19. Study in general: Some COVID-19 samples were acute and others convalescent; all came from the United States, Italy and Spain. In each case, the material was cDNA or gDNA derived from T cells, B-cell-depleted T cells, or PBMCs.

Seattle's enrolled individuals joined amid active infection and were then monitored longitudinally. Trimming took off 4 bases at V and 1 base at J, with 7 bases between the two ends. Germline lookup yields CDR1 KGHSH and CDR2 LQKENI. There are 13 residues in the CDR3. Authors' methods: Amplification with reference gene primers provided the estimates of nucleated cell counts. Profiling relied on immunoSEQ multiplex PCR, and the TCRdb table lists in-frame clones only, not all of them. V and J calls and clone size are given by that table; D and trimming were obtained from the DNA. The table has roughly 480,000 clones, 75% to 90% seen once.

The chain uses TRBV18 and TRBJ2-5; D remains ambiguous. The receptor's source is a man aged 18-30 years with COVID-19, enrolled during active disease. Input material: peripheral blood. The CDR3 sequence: CASSQAIQETQYF. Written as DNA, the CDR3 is TGTGCCAGCTCACAAGCGATCCAAGAGACCCAGTACTTC.